This is a list of T cell receptor beta chains from one sample in a study of cytomegalovirus exposure and HLA in healthy donors. Clones were sequenced by immunoSEQ multiplex PCR, and TCRdb holds only the in-frame ones, with some missing. The repertoire consists of about 84,000 clones, with approximately 91% occurring once and the leading ten covering around 2.1%. The sequenced material came from PBMCs. The receptors here all came from a man aged 25 to 45 in good health and CMV-seronegative. The CDR3 runs from the conserved cysteine through the conserved F or W. The order of the fields is clone size, D gene, J gene, V gene, CDR3 DNA, CDR3 protein. A D gene is named only where the DNA matches it firmly. For some rows the clone size is stated as once, few or many, or as a class when expanded; others skip it.

>NA|NA|TRBJ1-3|TRBV6-5
TGTGCCAGCAGTTACTCGAGACCCGGAGGTGGAAACACCATATATTTT
CASSYSRPGGGNTIYF
>NA|NA|TRBJ2-1|TRBV5-1
TGCGCCAGCAGAGGGCCAGGGGCCTACAATGAGCAGTTCTTC
CASRGPGAYNEQFF
>NA|NA|TRBJ1-2|TRBV11-2
TGTGCCAGCAGCTCTAGGACAGACCCTAACTATGGCTACACCTTC
CASSSRTDPNYGYTF
>NA|TRBD1|TRBJ1-3|TRBV10-1
TGCGCCACCGGACAGGTTGGAAACACCATATATTTT
CATGQVGNTIYF
>NA|NA|TRBJ2-7|TRBV7-9
TGTGCCAGCAGCTTAGGTGGCACCCTCTCCTACGAGCAGTACTTC
CASSLGGTLSYEQYF
>NA|NA|TRBJ1-2|TRBV11-2
TGTGCCAGCAGCTTAGCGTCAGGAAACTATGGCTACACCTTC
CASSLASGNYGYTF
>few|TRBD1|TRBJ2-1|TRBV11-1
TGTGCCAGCAGCTTACCGGGGACAGCCGGGGACAATGAGCAGTTCTTC
CASSLPGTAGDNEQFF
>NA|NA|TRBJ2-1|TRBV5-5
TGTGCCAGCAGCTTGTGGCTTCAGTCCTCCTACAATGAGCAGTTCTTC
CASSLWLQSSYNEQFF
>NA|NA|TRBJ1-2|TRBV6-4
TGTGCCAGCAGTGAATTGGCGGGCCTCAACTATGGCTACACCTTC
CASSELAGLNYGYTF
>NA|NA|TRBJ1-5|TRBV28
TGTGCCAGCAGCAACGGTGGGGGCAAGAATCAGCCCCAGCATTTT
CASSNGGGKNQPQHF